This TCR beta chain was observed in a study of cytomegalovirus exposure and HLA in healthy donors. V was cut by 3 bases and J by 2 bases, with 9 bases left in between. This CDR3 has 14 amino acids. Germline assignment: CDR1 SEHNR and CDR2 FQNEAQ (reference sequence). The study ran its PCR with 60 Vbeta and 13 Jbeta primers. Using immunoSEQ multiplex PCR, the repertoire was profiled, and TCRdb retains in-frame clones only, with some absent. There are approximately 85,000 clones in the sample; around three quarters occur only once, and 7.3% lies in the top ten. The TCR originated in a man aged 30 to 45 in good health and CMV-seronegative. The chain carries TRBV7-9 and TRBJ2-3; tentative D call: TRBD2 (6 bases). The sample consisted of PBMCs. CDR3 loop: CASSLGGITDTQYF. The CDR3 DNA reads TGTGCCAGCAGCTTGGGCGGGATCACAGATACGCAGTATTTT.